This record concerns one TCR beta chain sequence. Authors' methods: It was from reference gene primer amplification that nucleated cell counts were estimated. Clones were sequenced by immunoSEQ multiplex PCR, and TCRdb holds only the in-frame ones, with some missing. V and J calls and clone size are those listed in that table; D and trimming were worked out from the DNA. The sample consists of more than 200,000 clones, 85% to 90% of them appearing once. This CDR3 region has 17 residues. Trimming removed 6 bases from V and 0 bases from J; junction bases left unmatched: 11. The germline V gene has CDR1 MDHEN and CDR2 SYDVKM. The study drew participants aged roughly 18 to 89 years from some 25 US areas. The sample is drawn from a study of blood T cell repertoires in COVID-19.

This TCR came from a woman aged 30 to 39 with acute COVID-19. The chain recombines TRBV28 with TRBJ1-3; TRBD1 agrees at 7 bases. Sequencing was carried out using PBMCs or T cells enriched from blood (not recorded which). Here the CDR3 DNA reads TGTGCCAGCAGAGCTACGACAGGGACTCACTCTGGAAACACCATATATTTT. It yields the protein CASRATTGTHSGNTIYF.